This is a list of T cell receptor beta chains from one sample in a study of long-term antiretroviral therapy in people with HIV. The protocol was immunoSEQ multiplex PCR, while the TCRdb copy is restricted to in-frame clones and leaves out a portion. The table has around 26,000 clones, over 90% seen once. Material: unsorted PBMCs, obtained 7.6 years after starting antiretroviral therapy. The receptors derive from a woman in her 40s with HIV. Both conserved end residues are part of each CDR3. Each record gives: CDR3 length, D gene, clone size, J gene, V gene, CDR3 DNA, CDR3 protein. A D gene is named only where the DNA matches it firmly. Size values are once, few and many counts, or a class for expanded clones, and some rows have none.

14,TRBD1,-,TRBJ2-5,TRBV5-1,TGCGCCAGCAGCTTAGACCAGGGGGTAAGGGCCCAGTACTTC,CASSLDQGVRAQYF
16,-,-,TRBJ2-1,TRBV6-6,TGTGCCAGCACCTACAGGGGGGGTAGCTCCTACAATGAGCAGTTCTTC,CASTYRGGSSYNEQFF
15,-,-,TRBJ2-3,TRBV4-3,TGCGCCAGCAGCCAAGGCAGGGGGGCTGGGGATACGCAGTATTTT,CASSQGRGAGDTQYF
14,TRBD1,-,TRBJ2-5,TRBV7-8,TGTGCCAGCAGCTTAGCGGACAGGGCAGAGACCCAGTACTTC,CASSLADRAETQYF
12,-,once,TRBJ1-5,TRBV29-1,TGCAGCGTTGGGGCACGCGATCAGCCCCAGCATTTT,CSVGARDQPQHF
16,-,-,TRBJ1-2,TRBV7-9,TGTGCCAGCAGTTTAGAACTATTAGCCTCTGAGGGGGGCTACACCTTC,CASSLELLASEGGYTF
13,-,-,TRBJ1-4,TRBV11-2,TGTGCCAGCAGCTTCCAAAGGGGGGAAAAACTGTTTTTT,CASSFQRGEKLFF
15,-,-,TRBJ2-2,TRBV5-1,TGCGCCAGCAGCTTGGGGGCCAAGAACACCGGGGAGCTGTTTTTT,CASSLGAKNTGELFF
16,TRBD1,-,TRBJ1-1,TRBV18,TGTGCCAGCTCAGCCGGGACAGGGCTCATGAACACTGAAGCTTTCTTT,CASSAGTGLMNTEAFF
11,-,-,TRBJ1-1,TRBV18,TGTGCCAGCTCACGCCAGGGGATGGCTTTCTTT,CASSRQGMAFF
14,-,-,TRBJ1-2,TRBV6-5,TGTGCCAGCAGAGTAACGGGGCAGACCTATGGCTACACCTTC,CASRVTGQTYGYTF
16,-,-,TRBJ1-1,TRBV11-2,TGTGCCAGCAGCTTAGTTAATGTGGGTATGAACACTGAAGCTTTCTTT,CASSLVNVGMNTEAFF
13,-,-,TRBJ1-4,TRBV18,TGTGCCAGCTCACCGGATGACTATGAAAAACTGTTTTTT,CASSPDDYEKLFF
12,TRBD1,-,TRBJ1-1,TRBV6-6,TGTGCCAGCAGAGAGGGACAGGGGAAAGCTTTCTTT,CASREGQGKAFF
13,TRBD1,once,TRBJ1-2,TRBV5-4,TGTGCCAGCAGCTTCCGGGACAGGGAGCCTCTCGACTTC,CASSFRDREPLDF
16,TRBD1,-,TRBJ2-7,TRBV27,TGTGCCAGCAGTTTTGATCGGGACAGAGGACCTACGAAGCAGTACTTC,CASSFDRDRGPTKQYF
20,TRBD2,-,TRBJ2-1,TRBV19,TGTGCCAGTAGTATCCCGACTAGCGGGGGGGCCATCAATACCTACAATGAGCAGTTCTTC,CASSIPTSGGAINTYNEQFF
18,-,-,TRBJ2-1,TRBV9,TGTGCCAGCAGCTCCCCATCGAGCGGGTCAAGCTCCTACAATGAGCAGTTCTTC,CASSSPSSGSSSYNEQFF
11,-,-,TRBJ2-7,TRBV7-9,TGTGCCAGCAGTTTACGTGGGGAGCAGTACTTC,CASSLRGEQYF
17,-,-,TRBJ1-5,TRBV4-3,TGCGCCAGCAGCCAAGAAGCCCGGACGGATAGCAATCAGCCCCAGCATTTT,CASSQEARTDSNQPQHF
15,-,-,TRBJ2-7,TRBV5-1,TGCGCCAGCAGCTTGGAACCAGGGAATCCCTACGAGCAGTACTTC,CASSLEPGNPYEQYF
12,-,-,TRBJ1-2,TRBV11-1,TGTGCCAGCAGCTCCCGGGGGGATGGCTACACCTTC,CASSSRGDGYTF
13,-,-,TRBJ1-4,TRBV2,TGTGCCAGCAGTGCCGGGCAGGGAGAAAAACTGTTTTTT,CASSAGQGEKLFF
16,TRBD1,once,TRBJ2-3,TRBV7-8,TGTGCCAGCAGCTCTCGACAGGGTGGGCCTACAGATACGCAGTATTTT,CASSSRQGGPTDTQYF
13,-,-,TRBJ2-1,TRBV5-6,TGTGCCAGCAGCTTGCGGCAGTACAATGAGCAGTTCTTC,CASSLRQYNEQFF
15,-,-,TRBJ1-5,TRBV30,TGTGCCTGGAGTGTAGGTGAATATAGCAATCAGCCCCAGCATTTT,CAWSVGEYSNQPQHF
16,TRBD1,few,TRBJ2-2,TRBV2,TGTGCCAGCAGAGGGACAGGGGAGGACGGCACCGGGGAGCTGTTTTTT,CASRGTGEDGTGELFF
16,TRBD2,-,TRBJ2-1,TRBV6-6,TGTGCCAGCAGTCAGGCCGGGGGGGCCGCCTACAATGAGCAGTTCTTC,CASSQAGGAAYNEQFF
14,TRBD1,-,TRBJ2-7,TRBV4-1,TGCGCCAGCAGCCAAGGGACAGGGATCTACGAGCAGTACTTC,CASSQGTGIYEQYF
15,-,once,TRBJ1-2,TRBV6-5,TGTGCCAGCAGTTACGACGGCAAAGGGAACTATGGCTACACCTTC,CASSYDGKGNYGYTF